This T cell receptor (beta chain) was recorded in a study of vaccination effects on CD4 cells after COVID-19. There are a few counts of this clone. Its antigen is still unknown. After expansion with viral peptide pools in the ViraFEST assay, antigen-specific CD4+ T cells were sequenced. Isolation of CD4+ T cells took place after 10 days of culture. Vaccinees lacked prior SARS-CoV-2 infection and tested negative for nucleocapsid antibodies. Germline CDR1 MNHEY, CDR2 SVGAGI. The V end lost 6 bases, the J end lost 6 bases, and 14 bases lay between the germline ends. The CDR3 extends over 14 amino acids. Only in-frame clones appear in the TCRdb table, and some are missing; sequencing was by immunoSEQ multiplex PCR. The table includes tens of thousands of clones, 65% to 75% detected once.

The J gene is TRBJ2-2, the V gene TRBV6-5, with D possibly TRBD1 on 6 matching bases. The sample in question was CD4+ T cells from PBMCs cultured with HCoV-NL63 spike peptides, obtained before COVID-19 vaccination. The sequence was obtained from a human donor who received a COVID-19 vaccine. This CDR3 reads CASSPDRMAGELFF. CDR3 DNA sequence: TGTGCCAGCAGCCCCGACAGGATGGCCGGGGAGCTGTTTTTT.